These T cell receptor beta chains were read from a single sample in a study of blood T cell repertoires in COVID-19. Only in-frame clones appear in the TCRdb table, and some are missing; sequencing was by immunoSEQ multiplex PCR. This table has over 250,000 clones, about 90% appearing once. The sequencing input was peripheral blood. The receptor set was obtained from a woman in her thirties or forties who had recovered from COVID-19. CDR3s include the opening cysteine and the closing phenylalanine or tryptophan. Each record gives: D gene, J gene, clone size, V gene, CDR3 protein, CDR3 DNA. The D gene is left open where the match is weak. Clone size is shown for a subset of rows, as once, few, many or a class of expanded clone.

NA,TRBJ1-6,NA,TRBV2,CASRRLNNSPLHF,TGTGCCAGCAGGAGATTAAATAATTCACCCCTCCACTTT
TRBD1,TRBJ1-6,NA,TRBV5-4,CASSPAPQGAMDSPLHF,TGTGCCAGCAGTCCGGCGCCCCAGGGGGCAATGGATTCACCCCTCCACTTT
NA,TRBJ2-1,NA,TRBV3-1/TRBV3-2,CASSQVYYDEQFF,TGTGCCAGCAGCCAAGTCTATTACGATGAGCAGTTCTTC
TRBD1,TRBJ2-5,NA,TRBV12-3/TRBV12-4,CASSRQGEAQYF,TGTGCCAGCAGCAGACAGGGGGAGGCCCAGTACTTC
TRBD2,TRBJ2-1,NA,TRBV6-5,CASSRLASKNEQFF,TGTGCCAGCAGTAGACTAGCCAGCAAGAATGAGCAGTTCTTC
NA,TRBJ1-2,NA,TRBV3-1/TRBV3-2,CASSQEGSNYGYTF,TGTGCCAGCAGCCAAGAGGGCAGCAACTATGGCTACACCTTC
NA,TRBJ2-3,NA,TRBV18,CASLRVRSTDTQYF,TGTGCCAGTTTACGGGTGAGGAGCACAGATACGCAGTATTTT
TRBD2,TRBJ2-5,NA,TRBV5-1,CASTSGGGGTQYF,TGCGCCAGCACTTCGGGGGGAGGAGGGACCCAGTACTTC
TRBD2,TRBJ2-7,NA,TRBV10-1,CPPRRGGTASYEQYF,TGCCCCCCCCGCCGGGGGGGGACGGCTTCCTACGAGCAGTACTTC
TRBD1,TRBJ1-5,NA,TRBV19,CASRSGQGGNQPQHF,TGTGCCAGTAGATCAGGACAGGGGGGCAATCAGCCCCAGCATTTT
TRBD1,TRBJ1-2,NA,TRBV20-1,CSASPTGGSRGYTF,TGCAGTGCTAGTCCCACAGGGGGGTCTCGGGGCTACACCTTC
TRBD1,TRBJ1-2,NA,TRBV3-1/TRBV3-2,CASSPYVSGTAHGYTF,TGTGCCAGCAGCCCCTACGTCTCCGGGACAGCGCATGGCTACACCTTC
NA,TRBJ1-1,once,TRBV9,CASSVGVGVTEAFF,TGTGCCAGCAGCGTAGGTGTAGGGGTCACTGAAGCTTTCTTT
NA,TRBJ1-6,NA,TRBV10-3,CAISGAGFGSPLHF,TGTGCCATCAGTGGAGCAGGGTTCGGTTCACCCCTCCACTTT
NA,TRBJ1-1,NA,TRBV6-5,CAISRHLNTEAFF,TGTGCCATCTCGAGGCATTTGAACACTGAAGCTTTCTTT
NA,TRBJ1-2,once,TRBV15,CATSRDKGEGLWYGYTF,TGTGCCACCAGCAGAGATAAGGGAGAGGGTTTATGGTATGGCTACACCTTC
TRBD1,TRBJ1-2,NA,TRBV14,CASSPWTGPNGYGYTF,TGTGCCAGCAGCCCCTGGACAGGGCCTAACGGCTATGGCTACACCTTC
NA,TRBJ1-6,NA,TRBV7-6,CASSLEMGPNSPLHF,TGTGCCAGCAGCTTAGAGATGGGGCCTAATTCACCCCTCCACTTT
TRBD1,TRBJ1-1,NA,TRBV24-1,CATSDGQGAGEAFF,TGTGCCACCAGTGACGGACAGGGGGCCGGTGAAGCTTTCTTT
NA,TRBJ2-7,once,TRBV18,CASSPLGVRSYEQYF,TGTGCCAGCTCACCGCTAGGTGTCCGCTCCTACGAGCAGTACTTC
NA,TRBJ1-1,NA,TRBV7-9,CASSLGGEYPTAVEAFF,TGTGCCAGCAGCTTAGGTGGGGAGTACCCTACCGCGGTTGAAGCTTTCTTT
NA,TRBJ1-6,NA,TRBV6-5,CASSYSRRGWGSPLHF,TGTGCCAGCAGTTACTCGAGACGGGGGTGGGGTTCACCCCTCCACTTT
NA,TRBJ1-6,NA,TRBV6-5,CASSRTPHHSPLHF,TGTGCCAGCAGCAGAACACCTCACCATTCACCCCTCCACTTT
NA,TRBJ2-7,NA,TRBV12-3/TRBV12-4,CASSPGAVNEQYF,TGTGCCAGCAGCCCAGGGGCCGTCAACGAGCAGTACTTC
NA,TRBJ1-6,once,TRBV7-2,CASGGSYNSPLHF,TGTGCCAGCGGCGGGTCCTATAATTCACCCCTCCACTTT
NA,TRBJ1-2,NA,TRBV6-2/TRBV6-3,CASSYSRQAYKGYGYTF,TGTGCCAGCAGTTACTCCCGACAGGCTTACAAGGGCTATGGCTACACCTTC
TRBD1,TRBJ1-3,NA,TRBV5-5,CASSPTTGSGNTIYF,TGTGCCAGCAGCCCGACGACAGGGTCTGGAAACACCATATATTTT
TRBD1,TRBJ1-2,NA,TRBV9,CASRGQGIDYGYTF,TGTGCCAGCAGGGGACAGGGGATCGACTATGGCTACACCTTC